These 18 T cell receptor beta chains were all obtained from the same sample, sequenced in a study of radiotherapy plus CTLA-4 blockade in lung cancer. Profiling relied on immunoSEQ multiplex PCR, and the TCRdb table lists in-frame clones only, not all of them. The table has about 83,000 clones, 78% seen once; the top ten hold 4%. The sequencing used peripheral blood, collected from a patient treated with radiotherapy plus ipilimumab. These receptors all come from a human donor with non-small cell lung cancer who had a partial response to radiotherapy plus ipilimumab. Some clones in this sample may be carry-over from other donors' samples.

The V and J genes are TRBV10-3 and TRBJ2-1; the match to TRBD2 covers 7 bases. V was clipped by 3 bases and J by 0 bases; unmatched bases: 8. The CDR3 is 17 residues long. CDR1 and CDR2 (germline): ENHRY, SYGVKD. Here the CDR3 reads CAISDDKLASSYNEQFF. DNA for the CDR3: TGTGCCATCAGTGATGACAAACTAGCGAGCTCCTACAATGAGCAGTTCTTC.

The chain combines TRBV7-2 with TRBJ2-1; 11 nucleotides agree with TRBD2. CDR3 length: 15 amino acids. Trimming at V came to 7 bases and at J to 6 bases, leaving 8 bases not matched to a gene. From germline, CDR1 is SGHTA and CDR2 FQGNSA. DNA of the CDR3: TGTGCCAGCACATTAGCGGGGGGGCAGGTCAATGAGCAGTTCTTC. Translated: CASTLAGGQVNEQFF.

The chain carries TRBV7-2 and TRBJ2-5; 12 bases match TRBD2. Germline values: CDR1 SGHTA, CDR2 FQGNSA. With V trimmed by 5 bases and J by 6 bases, 19 bases remained unmatched. The CDR3 is made up of 19 amino acids. This CDR3 reads CASSPSTSGGQVATKTQYF. CDR3 nucleotide sequence: TGTGCCAGCAGCCCGTCGACTAGCGGGGGTCAGGTAGCCACGAAGACCCAGTACTTC.

The count of this clone is one. The V and J genes are TRBV18 and TRBJ1-1; a possible D gene is TRBD1 (5 bases). The ends were cut back, 4 bases at V and 0 bases at J, with 6 bases in the middle. The CDR3 extends over 13 amino acids. Germline V gene lookup returns CDR1 KGHSH and CDR2 LQKENI. This chain's CDR3 is CASSLTVNTEAFF. As DNA, the CDR3 is TGTGCCAGCTCACTGACAGTGAACACTGAAGCTTTCTTT.

The count of this clone is one. One junction end disagrees with the germline gene, perhaps due to a read error. The CDR3 nucleotides read TGTGCCAGCAGTTTGGACGGGTCGATCACAGATACGCAGTATTTT. This translates into CASSLDGSITDTQYF. The chain recombines TRBV5-6 with TRBJ2-3; D remains unclear. CDR3 length equals 15 residues. Germline V CDR1 and CDR2: SGHDT, YYEEEE.

The chain carries TRBV18 and TRBJ2-7, with 7 bases matching TRBD1. The CDR3 consists of 15 residues. The germline V gene has CDR1 KGHSH and CDR2 LQKENI. V lost 3 bases and J lost 9; bases outside the gene matches: 14. DNA of the CDR3: TGTGCCAGCTCACCTCTGGGTCAACCGGGACAGCTGCAGTACTTC. Translated, it gives CASSPLGQPGQLQYF.

This chain links TRBV30 with TRBJ2-3; a weak D match, TRBD2 (7 bases). CDR1 and CDR2 (germline): GTSNPN, SVGIG (reference sequence). The CDR3 is 16 residues long. V lost 1 base and J 3 bases, leaving 17 bases between the germline ends. CDR3 residues: CAWSAGGGSPTDTQYF. The CDR3 nucleotides are TGTGCCTGGAGTGCGGGGGGCGGGAGCCCTACAGATACGCAGTATTTT.

CDR3 in DNA: TGTGCCAGCAGCTTAGCTAGCGGGAGTTGGGAGACCCAGTACTTC. Protein product: CASSLASGSWETQYF. The rearrangement joins TRBV7-7 to TRBJ2-5, with TRBD2 matching over 9 bases. Germline CDR1 reads SSHAT; CDR2 reads FNYEAQ (reference sequence). V lost 0 bases, J lost 5 bases, and 4 bases stayed unmatched. This CDR3 comprises 15 residues.

The rearrangement uses TRBV7-9 and TRBJ2-5; possibly TRBD2 for D (6 bases). The V and J ends lost 2 bases and 4 bases respectively, with 11 bases between them. The CDR3 sequence is 14 residues long. From germline, CDR1 is SEHNR and CDR2 FQNEAQ (reference sequence). The chain's CDR3 is CASSLSGVRETQYF. The CDR3 coding sequence is TGTGCCAGCAGCTTATCGGGGGTTCGAGAGACCCAGTACTTC.

The chain links TRBV7-2 to TRBJ1-6, with a tentative D call TRBD1 (6 bases). The ends were cut back, 5 bases at V and 7 bases at J, with 15 bases in the middle. CDR3 length: 15 residues. The germline gives CDR1 SGHTA, CDR2 FQGNSA. The CDR3 loop reads CASSRVRGGNSPLHF. CDR3 bases: TGTGCCAGCAGCCGGGTTAGGGGGGGAAATTCACCCCTCCACTTT.

The genes are TRBV4-2 and TRBJ2-3; 11 nucleotides align to TRBD2. V trimming: 4 bases; J trimming: 1 base; junction bases outside the gene matches: 10. Per the germline V gene, CDR1 is LGHNA and CDR2 is YNFKEQ. The length of the CDR3 is 18 residues. The CDR3 nucleotides read TGTGCCAGCAGCCTTCAAATGTCACTAGCGGGAGGCACAGATACGCAGTATTTT. This gives the protein CASSLQMSLAGGTDTQYF.

The chain employs TRBV6-5 and TRBJ2-5, with D maybe TRBD1 (5 bases). The DNA end is more similar to TRBJ2-7, so the J call may be wrong. The CDR3 length is 13 residues. Germline CDR1 and CDR2: MNHEY and SVGAGI. The CDR3: CASRGPGYREQYF. The CDR3 DNA reads as TGTGCCAGCAGGGGGCCAGGCTACCGCGAGCAGTACTTC.

The chain employs TRBV11-2 and TRBJ1-6; no firm D call. The CDR3 spans 15 residues. Germline V gives CDR1 SGHAT, CDR2 FQNNGV. V shed 6 bases and J shed 8 bases, with 17 bases lying between them. CDR3 loop: CASSPEDGDYSPLHF. In nucleotides, the CDR3 is TGTGCCAGCAGTCCAGAGGACGGGGATTATTCACCCCTCCACTTT.

CDR3 DNA sequence: TGTGCCAGCAGGGGCGGGGAAAAACTGTTTTTT. It encodes CASRGGEKLFF. The J gene is TRBJ1-4, the V gene TRBV6-5; unclear D gene. The CDR3 length is 11 residues. V was trimmed by 6 bases and J by 8 bases, leaving 7 bases between them. The V gene's germline CDR1 is MNHEY and CDR2 SVGAGI.

This clone has a single count. This chain uses TRBV28 with TRBJ2-7; 9 bases are shared with TRBD1. The CDR3 spans 18 residues. The ends lost 6 bases at V and 3 bases at J; junction bases unmatched: 18. Germline loops: CDR1 MDHEN, CDR2 SYDVKM. The CDR3: CASSPGTGPAPPSYEQYF. CDR3 nucleotides: TGTGCCAGCAGCCCAGGGACAGGGCCCGCTCCGCCTAGCTACGAGCAGTACTTC. The full variable domain, rest sourced from reference TRBV28 and TRBJ2-7, is DVKVTQSSRYLVKRTGEKVFLECVQDMDHENMFWYRQDPGLGLRLIYFSYDVKMKEKGDIPEGYSVSREKKERFSLILESASTNQTSMYLCASSPGTGPAPPSYEQYFGPGTRLTVT.

This chain joins TRBV6-5 and TRBJ1-4; weak D call: TRBD1 (5 bases). The CDR3 loop spans 15 amino acids. Germline CDR1 is MNHEY and CDR2 is SVGAGI. V lost 7 bases, J lost 7 bases, and 19 bases lay in between. The DNA of the CDR3 is TGTGCCAGCACCACGAGGGCGGGGGGGTTTGAAAAACTGTTTTTT. It translates to CASTTRAGGFEKLFF.

The CDR3 reads CASSSLQGIDTQYF. Written as DNA, the CDR3 is TGTGCCAGCAGCAGTCTACAGGGAATAGATACGCAGTATTTT. The chain recombines TRBV7-9 with TRBJ2-3; perhaps TRBD1 as D (6 bases). The CDR3 runs to 14 residues. Germline-derived CDR1 and CDR2 are SEHNR and FQNEAQ (reference sequence). Trimming stripped 5 bases from V and 5 bases from J, with 14 bases between.

This chain uses TRBV25-1 with TRBJ1-6; no clear D gene. Germline values: CDR1 MGHDK, CDR2 SYGVNS. CDR3 length equals 14 residues. Trimming shortened V by 5 bases and J by 7 bases, and 12 bases separated the two germline ends. For the CDR3, the DNA is TGTGCCAGCAGTTGGACTGCGGGGAATTCACCCCTCCACTTT. Residues: CASSWTAGNSPLHF.